This T cell receptor (beta chain) stems from a study of blood T cell repertoires in COVID-19. Study information: Collection of acute and convalescent COVID-19 samples took place in the United States, Italy and Spain.

This clone was seen more than once but under ten times. Germline trimming cut 2 bases from V and 4 bases from J; bases unmatched to any gene: 3. CDR3 length: 15 amino acids. Germline V gene data show CDR1 as MRHNA and CDR2 as SNTAGT. Only in-frame clones appear in the TCRdb table, and some are missing; sequencing was by immunoSEQ multiplex PCR. Here the sample spans roughly 250,000 clones, approximately 84% being singletons. Input material: peripheral blood. This receptor was obtained from a woman of 80 years or more with acute or convalescent COVID-19. The V call is TRBV6-4, the J call TRBJ2-1; 9 bases align to TRBD2. The CDR3: CASSDASGTYNEQFF. The CDR3 DNA reads as TGTGCCAGCAGTGACGCTAGCGGGACATACAATGAGCAGTTCTTC.